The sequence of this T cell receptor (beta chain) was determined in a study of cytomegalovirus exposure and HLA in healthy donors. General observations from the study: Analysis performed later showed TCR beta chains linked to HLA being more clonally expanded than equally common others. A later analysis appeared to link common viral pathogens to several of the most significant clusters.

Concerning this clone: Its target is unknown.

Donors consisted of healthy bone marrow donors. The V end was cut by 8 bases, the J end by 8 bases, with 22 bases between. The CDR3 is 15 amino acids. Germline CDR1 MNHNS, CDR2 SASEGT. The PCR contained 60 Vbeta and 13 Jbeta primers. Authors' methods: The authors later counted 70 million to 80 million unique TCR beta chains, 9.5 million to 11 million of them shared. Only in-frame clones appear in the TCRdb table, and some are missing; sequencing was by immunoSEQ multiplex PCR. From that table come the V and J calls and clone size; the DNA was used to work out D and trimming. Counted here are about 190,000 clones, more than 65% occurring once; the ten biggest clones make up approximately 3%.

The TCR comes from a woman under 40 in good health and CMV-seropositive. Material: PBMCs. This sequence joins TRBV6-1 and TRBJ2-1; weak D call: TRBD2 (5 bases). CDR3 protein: CASLGRWAGPHEQFF. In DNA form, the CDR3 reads TGTGCCAGCCTGGGTCGCTGGGCGGGTCCCCATGAGCAGTTCTTC.